This record looks at one TCR beta chain sequence and its context. This entry comes from a study of OX40 agonist ivuxolimab in advanced cancers. Measured with immunoSEQ multiplex PCR; TCRdb has only the in-frame clones, and not every one. Among over 60,000 clones listed, about 91% were seen once. Sequenced material: CD4+ or CD8+ T cells sorted from blood, taken in a trial of the OX40 agonist ivuxolimab. This clonotype was obtained from an adult with an advanced solid tumor such as melanoma, head and neck, liver or kidney cancer.

The CDR3 coding sequence is TGCAGCGTTGAGCTACGACTAGTTCTCAATGAGCAGTTCTTC. Translating it yields CSVELRLVLNEQFF. The chain couples TRBV29-1 to TRBJ2-1, with D tentatively TRBD2 (6 bases). The CDR3 has 14 amino acids. Between the trimmed V and J ends, which lost 3 bases and 6 bases, there was a span of 15 bases. Germline V gene data show CDR1 as SQVTM and CDR2 as ANQGSEA.